Listed here are 27 T cell receptor beta chains from one sample, sequenced in a study of blood T cell repertoires in COVID-19. Profiling relied on immunoSEQ multiplex PCR, and the TCRdb table lists in-frame clones only, not all of them. Found here are 200,000 or so clones, roughly 84% of them singletons; the top ten hold about 13%. Sequences were obtained from peripheral blood. The receptors here all came from a human donor in a cohort sampled during active COVID-19.

V is TRBV10-2 and J is TRBJ2-1, with D unclear. Per germline, CDR1 WSHSY and CDR2 SAAADI. The CDR3 consists of 13 residues. V was pared by 3 bases and J by 4 bases, with 7 bases between. The CDR3 nucleotides are TGCGCCAGCAGTGAACTGGTTTACAATGAGCAGTTCTTC. The encoded protein is CASSELVYNEQFF.

The V gene is TRBV19, the J gene TRBJ1-1; 10 bases line up with TRBD1. Per the germline V gene, CDR1 is LNHDA and CDR2 is SQIVND (reference sequence). V shed 1 base, J shed 1 base, and the junction held 3 bases outside the gene matches. The CDR3 sequence is 16 residues long. The CDR3 spells CASSIGQGARNTEAFF. The CDR3 coding sequence is TGTGCCAGTAGTATAGGACAGGGGGCGAGGAACACTGAAGCTTTCTTT.

V usage is TRBV28 and J usage is TRBJ1-1; 7 bases are a match to TRBD1. Germline V gene data show CDR1 as MDHEN and CDR2 as SYDVKM. The CDR3 consists of 18 residues. Trimming at V came to 5 bases and at J to 0 bases, leaving 15 bases not matched to a gene. In nucleotides, the CDR3 is TGTGCCAGCAGTCCTTCTCCCGGGACAGTAATTATGAACACTGAAGCTTTCTTT. Its translation: CASSPSPGTVIMNTEAFF.

The chain employs TRBV5-1 and TRBJ2-3, with 8 bases aligning to TRBD2. This CDR3 has 17 residues. The V gene's germline CDR1 is SGHRS and CDR2 YFSETQ. J gave up 2 bases and V 0 bases, and 8 bases lay outside the gene matches. CDR3 amino acids: CASSLALNGGVTDTQYF. As DNA, the CDR3 is TGCGCCAGCAGCTTGGCCCTTAACGGGGGGGTCACAGATACGCAGTATTTT.

The chain employs TRBV2 and TRBJ1-2; no clear D. Trimming took 5 bases from V and 2 from J, leaving 6 bases between them. Germline lookup yields CDR1 SNHLY and CDR2 FYNNEI. The CDR3 is 12 amino acids. Written as DNA, the CDR3 is TGTGCCAGCAGTACGGGGAACTATGGCTACACCTTC. This codes for CASSTGNYGYTF. Full variable domain (rest looked up from reference TRBV2 and TRBJ1-2): EPEVTQTPSHQVTQMGQEVILRCVPISNHLYFYWYRQILGQKVEFLVSFYNNEISEKSEIFDDQFSVERPDGSNFTLKIRSTKLEDSAMYFCASSTGNYGYTFGSGTRLTVV.

The chain employs TRBV5-5 and TRBJ1-6, with D unclear. V was clipped by 4 bases and J by 14 bases, with 19 bases between them. The CDR3 is made up of 14 amino acids. Germline-derived CDR1 and CDR2 are SGHKS and YYEKEE (reference sequence). The CDR3 bases are TGTGCCAGCAGCAACGGGGTGTGGGTCCGGTCCCTCCACTTT. Translating gives CASSNGVWVRSLHF.

The rearrangement uses TRBV4-2 and TRBJ2-6; 8 bases match TRBD2. V was pared by 0 bases and J by 2 bases, with 3 bases of the junction left unmatched. Looked up from germline, CDR1 is LGHNA and CDR2 is YNFKEQ. This CDR3 has 17 amino acids. Written as DNA, the CDR3 is TGTGCCAGCAGCCAAGAAGCGGGAGCTCCTGGGGCCAACGTCCTGACTTTC. As protein: CASSQEAGAPGANVLTF.

This clone showed up just once. The chain combines TRBV11-1 with TRBJ2-7; D unclear. Germline V gene data show CDR1 as SGHAT and CDR2 as FQDESV (reference sequence). This CDR3 region has 14 residues. Deletions cut 1 base from V and 0 bases from J, with 7 bases between. CDR3 nucleotide sequence: TGTGCCAGCAGCTTAGGGTTCAGCTCCTACGAGCAGTACTTC. Translation gives CASSLGFSSYEQYF.

The gene calls are TRBV28 and TRBJ2-7; TRBD1 matches at 7 bases. This CDR3 is 17 amino acids long. In germline, CDR1 is MDHEN, CDR2 SYDVKM. V lost 6 bases and J lost 3; bases outside the gene matches: 17. The CDR3 reads CASSPMRSTGKGYEQYF. Here the CDR3 DNA reads TGTGCCAGCAGCCCTATGAGATCGACAGGGAAAGGCTACGAGCAGTACTTC.

This chain joins TRBV10-1 and TRBJ2-2; weak D call: TRBD2 (5 bases). The ends were cut back, 4 bases at V and 5 bases at J, with 11 bases in the middle. CDR1 is WNHNN, CDR2 SYGVQD, per germline (reference sequence). There are 14 residues in the CDR3. Here the CDR3 reads CASSVSPGTGELFF. The CDR3 region has the DNA TGCGCCAGCAGTGTGTCACCGGGGACCGGGGAGCTGTTTTTT.

The V call is TRBV29-1, the J call TRBJ1-4; no reliable D call. Trimming took off 4 bases at V and 4 bases at J, with 13 bases between the two ends. The V gene's germline CDR1 is SQVTM and CDR2 ANQGSEA. This CDR3 has 14 residues. The CDR3 nucleotides read TGCAGCGTTGTAACGGGAGGGTTTAATGAAAAACTGTTTTTT. It is translated as CSVVTGGFNEKLFF.

The chain couples TRBV7-2 to TRBJ1-5, with a weak D call TRBD1 (6 bases). The germline V gene encodes CDR1 SGHTA and CDR2 FQGNSA. Trimming left V 5 bases short and J 7 bases short, with 18 bases between. The CDR3 totals 15 residues. This chain's CDR3 is CASSPSTGPYQPQHF. DNA for the CDR3: TGTGCCAGCAGCCCTTCGACAGGCCCCTACCAGCCCCAGCATTTT.

The gene calls are TRBV3-1 (or the pseudogene TRBV3-2) and TRBJ2-7; 7 bases match TRBD2. CDR3 size: 15 residues. V gave up 0 bases and J gave up 3 bases; unmatched junction bases: 5. Germline V CDR1 and CDR2: LGHDT, YNNKEL (reference sequence). The CDR3 bases are TGTGCCAGCAGCCAAGAACGGTGGGGGGGCTACGAGCAGTACTTC. Residues: CASSQERWGGYEQYF.

This chain joins TRBV7-2 and TRBJ1-2; TRBD1 agrees at 8 bases. The CDR3 runs 17 residues. CDR1 is SGHTA, CDR2 FQGNSA, per germline. Trimming at V came to 0 bases and at J to 2 bases, leaving 8 bases not matched to a gene. The CDR3 sequence is CASSLATRTGPNYGYTF. CDR3 in DNA: TGTGCCAGCAGCTTAGCAACTAGGACAGGGCCAAACTATGGCTACACCTTC.

This clone was found once. This sequence joins TRBV15 and TRBJ1-2; D ambiguous. The length of the CDR3 is 12 residues. CDR1 is LNHNV and CDR2 is YYDKDF in the germline V gene (reference sequence). The V and J ends lost 2 bases and 7 bases respectively, with 8 bases between them. The chain's CDR3 is CATSRSDIGYTF. Here the CDR3 DNA reads TGTGCCACCAGCAGATCCGACATTGGCTACACCTTC.

The chain joins TRBV5-4 to TRBJ2-7, with TRBD2 identical over 8 bases. Per germline, CDR1 SGHNT and CDR2 YYREEE (reference sequence). V dropped 0 bases and J dropped 6; count of bases not matched to a gene: 5. The CDR3 totals 14 residues. CDR3 nucleotides: TGTGCCAGCAGCTTGGTACCAGCGGGAGCCGAGCAGTACTTC. This gives the protein CASSLVPAGAEQYF.

The V call is TRBV7-2, the J call TRBJ2-3, with a weak D call TRBD2 (5 bases). The CDR3 is 13 residues long. V was pared by 5 bases and J by 2 bases, with 8 bases between. Germline assignment: CDR1 SGHTA and CDR2 FQGNSA. In nucleotides, the CDR3 is TGTGCCAGCAGCCCCGACTACACAGATACGCAGTATTTT. It codes for CASSPDYTDTQYF.

The chain has TRBV29-1 and TRBJ2-5, with a tentative D call TRBD1 (7 bases). V was trimmed by 4 bases and J by 5 bases, leaving 14 bases between them. In germline, CDR1 is SQVTM, CDR2 ANQGSEA. There are 13 residues in the CDR3. The DNA for the CDR3 is TGCAGCGTTGCGGAGGGGGCTGGCGAGACCCAGTACTTC. Protein sequence: CSVAEGAGETQYF.

This rearrangement joins TRBV28 to TRBJ2-5; the match to TRBD1 covers 8 bases. V shed 6 bases, J shed 5 bases, and the junction held 8 bases outside the gene matches. Germline loops: CDR1 MDHEN, CDR2 SYDVKM. The CDR3 runs to 14 residues. The CDR3 spells CASSQTGEIETQYF. The CDR3 nucleotides are TGTGCCAGCAGCCAGACAGGGGAAATTGAGACCCAGTACTTC.

V usage is TRBV7-2 and J usage is TRBJ2-2; 10 bases are a match to TRBD2. CDR3 length equals 17 residues. Germline loops: CDR1 SGHTA, CDR2 FQGNSA. The V segment lost 2 bases and the J segment 5 bases; nucleotides outside the gene matches: 8. The CDR3 bases are TGTGCCAGCAGCTTACGTCCGGGACTAGCGTTAACCGGGGAGCTGTTTTTT. Protein: CASSLRPGLALTGELFF.

The chain recombines TRBV29-1 with TRBJ2-7; 7 bases are a match to TRBD1. This CDR3 comprises 13 residues. V dropped 3 bases and J dropped 6; count of bases not matched to a gene: 8. Germline V gene lookup returns CDR1 SQVTM and CDR2 ANQGSEA. CDR3 in amino acids: CSVEAQGPLEQYF. The CDR3 nucleotides are TGCAGCGTTGAGGCACAGGGGCCTCTCGAGCAGTACTTC.

The chain combines TRBV5-4 with TRBJ2-5; a weak D match, TRBD1 (5 bases). Germline V gene sequence: CDR1 SGHNT, CDR2 YYREEE (reference sequence). The V gene lost 2 bases and the J gene lost 5 bases, with 10 bases spanning the gap. The CDR3 sequence is 13 residues long. In DNA form, the CDR3 reads TGTGCCAGCAGCTTAGGGGTTGTCGAGACCCAGTACTTC. It codes for CASSLGVVETQYF.

This sequence joins TRBV19 and TRBJ2-1; 14 positions match TRBD2. The V and J ends lost 11 bases and 10 bases, in that order; junction bases with no gene match: 7. The CDR3 runs to 13 residues. From germline, CDR1 is LNHDA and CDR2 SQIVND (reference sequence). The chain's CDR3 is CASGTSGSLEQFF. DNA for the CDR3: TGTGCCTCCGGGACTAGCGGGAGTCTCGAGCAGTTCTTC.

The rearrangement joins TRBV7-9 to TRBJ1-4, with 9 nucleotides matching TRBD1. CDR3 length: 16 amino acids. Germline loops: CDR1 SEHNR, CDR2 FQNEAQ (reference sequence). J gave up 8 bases and V 7 bases, and 14 bases lay outside the gene matches. As DNA, the CDR3 is TGTGCCAGCACCATAACAGCCCCAACAGGGGGCGAAAAACTGTTTTTT. Translation: CASTITAPTGGEKLFF.

This clone has ten or more counts. This chain links TRBV27 with TRBJ2-6; TRBD1 matches at 8 bases. The CDR3 sequence is 17 residues long. The germline CDR1 and CDR2 sequences are MNHEY and SMNVEV (reference sequence). Losses at the gene ends were 5 bases for V and 2 bases for J; bases not matched to a gene: 8. The CDR3 DNA sequence: TGTGCCAGCAGTGTACAACACAGGGGGGCTGGGGCCAACGTCCTGACTTTC. Protein sequence: CASSVQHRGAGANVLTF.

Comment on this clone: Other nucleotide sequences from this sample produce the same CDR3. The J gene is TRBJ1-2, the V gene TRBV28; no firm D call. Germline V gene sequence: CDR1 MDHEN, CDR2 SYDVKM. V lost 6 bases, J lost 2 bases, and 4 bases lay in between. The CDR3 contains 11 residues. The CDR3 coding sequence is TGTGCCAGCAGCGTAAACTATGGCTACACCTTC. Its translation is CASSVNYGYTF.

The chain couples TRBV18 to TRBJ2-3; no clear D. Germline V lookup: CDR1 KGHSH, CDR2 LQKENI. V shed 3 bases and J shed 3 bases, with 10 bases lying between them. CDR3 length: 14 residues. The DNA for the CDR3 is TGTGCCAGCTCACCGTTTAGCATTACAGATACGCAGTATTTT. Protein: CASSPFSITDTQYF.